This T cell receptor beta chain was retrieved from a study of blood T cell repertoires in COVID-19. The V gene's germline CDR1 is SNHLY and CDR2 FYNNEI. The CDR3 spans 14 residues. V was clipped by 1 base and J by 10 bases, with 13 bases between them. Data came from immunoSEQ multiplex PCR; TCRdb stores just in-frame clones and leaves some out. The data show about 140,000 clones, with under 90% seen just once and roughly 3.9% held by the top ten. The chain joins TRBV2 to TRBJ1-4, with D possibly being TRBD1 (6 bases). The clonotype was recovered from a man aged 45-65 years in a cohort exposed to, infected with or recovered from COVID-19 (not recorded which). Sequencing used PBMCs or T cells enriched from blood (not recorded which). CDR3 region: CASSEGTERRKLFF. DNA for the CDR3: TGTGCCAGCAGTGAAGGGACAGAGCGTCGAAAACTGTTTTTT.